The T cell receptor (beta chain) under discussion was sequenced for a study of OX40 agonist ivuxolimab in advanced cancers. At baseline, cycle 4 day 1, and cycle 7 day 1, blood was sampled. Libraries were prepared by immunoSEQ multiplex PCR; TCRdb keeps only in-frame clonotypes and omits some of them. The sample includes about 38,000 clones, nearly 85% of them seen just once. The CDR3 covers 17 residues. Germline V gene sequence: CDR1 SGHTA, CDR2 FQGTGA. J gave up 3 bases and V 6 bases, and 10 bases lay outside the gene matches. The chain links TRBV7-3 to TRBJ1-4; 10 bases agree with TRBD1. This clonotype was sampled from an adult with an advanced solid tumor such as melanoma, head and neck, liver or kidney cancer. The sequences come from CD4+ or CD8+ T cells sorted from blood, collected in a trial of the OX40 agonist ivuxolimab. The CDR3 DNA reads as TGTGCCAGCAGAAACATCGGGACAGGGGCTCCTAATGAAAAACTGTTTTTT. This sequence encodes CASRNIGTGAPNEKLFF.